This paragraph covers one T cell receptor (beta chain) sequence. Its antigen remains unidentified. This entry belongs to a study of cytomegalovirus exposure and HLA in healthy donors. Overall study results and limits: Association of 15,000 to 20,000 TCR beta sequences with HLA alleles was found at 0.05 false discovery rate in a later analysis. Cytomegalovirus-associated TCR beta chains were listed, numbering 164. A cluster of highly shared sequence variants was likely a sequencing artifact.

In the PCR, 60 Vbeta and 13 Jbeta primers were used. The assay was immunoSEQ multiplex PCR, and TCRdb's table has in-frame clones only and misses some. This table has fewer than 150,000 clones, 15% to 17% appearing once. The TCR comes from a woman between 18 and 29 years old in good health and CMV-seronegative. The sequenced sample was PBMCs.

The CDR3 nucleotides read TGTGCCAGCAGTTTACATAGGGAAAGGGGAGGCTCCTACACCTTC. Encoded protein: CASSLHRERGGSYTF. The V gene is TRBV27, the J gene TRBJ1-2, with D possibly TRBD1 on 5 matching bases. This CDR3 is built from 15 residues. Germline CDR1 and CDR2: MNHEY and SMNVEV (reference sequence). The V and J ends lost 2 bases and 10 bases respectively, with 20 bases between them.